The 5 T cell receptor beta chains presented below share a single source sample, sequenced in a study of T cell changes during pregnancy in multiple sclerosis. Clones were sequenced by immunoSEQ multiplex PCR, and TCRdb holds only the in-frame ones, with some missing. Here the sample spans roughly 93,000 clones, roughly 90% being singletons. Sequencing was performed on peripheral blood, taken before pregnancy. Source of these receptors: a female donor with multiple sclerosis, enrolled in a pregnancy study.

This clone has just one count. This chain links TRBV4-3 with TRBJ2-7, with 8 bases that match TRBD1. The CDR3 runs to 14 residues. Germline CDR1 LGHNA, CDR2 YSLEER. V gave up 6 bases and J gave up 2 bases; unmatched junction bases: 6. The CDR3 coding sequence is TGCGCCAGCAGTCGAGACAGGGGACCCTACGAGCAGTACTTC. Translated: CASSRDRGPYEQYF.

This clone was observed once. The V call is TRBV2, the J call TRBJ2-7; 10 positions match TRBD2. The germline CDR1 and CDR2 sequences are SNHLY and FYNNEI. The CDR3 runs 16 residues. V was clipped by 1 base and J by 0 bases; unmatched bases: 3. This CDR3 reads CASSEEASGSSYEQYF. The CDR3 nucleotides read TGTGCCAGCAGTGAAGAGGCTAGCGGGAGCTCCTACGAGCAGTACTTC.

V is TRBV2 and J is TRBJ1-2; possible D gene TRBD1, 6 bases. The V and J ends lost 6 bases and 1 base respectively, with 12 bases between them. Per the germline V gene, CDR1 is SNHLY and CDR2 is FYNNEI. The CDR3 totals 14 residues. Here the CDR3 reads CASRPNRVNYGYTF. The CDR3 DNA is TGTGCCAGCAGGCCTAACAGGGTTAACTATGGCTACACCTTC.

This chain connects TRBV2 to TRBJ2-7, with TRBD1 as a possible D gene (5 bases). Germline CDR1 is SNHLY and CDR2 is FYNNEI. This CDR3 spans 13 amino acids. The V end was cut by 7 bases, the J end by 0 bases, with 10 bases between. The CDR3 DNA is TGTGCCAGCAACCCCAGGGTCTCCTACGAGCAGTACTTC. It is translated as CASNPRVSYEQYF.

V and J are TRBV19 and TRBJ2-7; 9 nucleotides line up with TRBD1. This CDR3 region has 12 residues. From germline, CDR1 is LNHDA and CDR2 SQIVND (reference sequence). The trim removed 11 bases at V and 6 bases at J, leaving 8 bases unmatched. DNA of the CDR3: TGTGCCTCAGGGACAGGGCAACGCGAGCAGTACTTC. It codes for CASGTGQREQYF.